This T cell receptor beta chain originates from a study of cytomegalovirus exposure and HLA in healthy donors. The wider study: HLA-typed donors contributed approximately 86 million unique TCRs, which were held in an early data release. 81% of several hundred genotyped donors fell in the Caucasian-associated ancestry cluster. Study-wide findings and caveats: Most likely, a cluster of highly shared sequence variants arose as a sequencing artifact. Based on reports, TCR beta sequences accurately predicted HLA-A and HLA-B alleles for most subjects.

From germline, CDR1 is MNHEY and CDR2 SMNVEV (reference sequence). The CDR3 sequence is 15 residues long. PCR used 60 Vbeta primers and 13 Jbeta primers. Assay used: immunoSEQ multiplex PCR; TCRdb lists only in-frame clones, some missing. This table has 95,000 to 150,000 clones, 70% to 80% appearing once. In regard to this clone: Its antigen is currently unknown. One end of the junction fails to match germline, which may point to a read error. The identical CDR3 is also encoded by other nucleotide sequences in the sample.

Source material: PBMCs. The chain has TRBV27 and TRBJ2-7; the D gene is possibly TRBD1 (6 bases). The TCR was taken from a woman aged 35 to 49 in good health and CMV-seropositive. The DNA of the CDR3 is TGCGCCAGCAGTGGATTAATACGGGACACCTACGAGCAGTACTTC. It encodes CASSGLIRDTYEQYF.